This T cell receptor beta chain appears in the sequencing data of a study of CD8 T cells in ankylosing spondylitis. Each CDR3 protein gets one entry after TCRdb re-called the 5' RACE reads with MiXCR. The sample carries around 320,000 distinct CDR3 sequences, 20% recorded once. V was clipped by 2 bases and J by 2 bases, with 15 bases between them. Germline V gene sequence: CDR1 DFQATT, CDR2 SNEGSKA (reference sequence). The CDR3 consists of 16 residues. This TCR was recovered from a female donor with ankylosing spondylitis or in good health (not recorded which). The specimen sequenced was blood, either unsorted or a sorted T cell fraction (not recorded which). The rearrangement joins TRBV20-1 to TRBJ2-2; D might be TRBD2 (6 bases). CDR3 DNA: TGCAGTGCTAGACGCACTTTCGGGAGAAACACCGGGGAGCTGTTTTTT. Translating gives CSARRTFGRNTGELFF.